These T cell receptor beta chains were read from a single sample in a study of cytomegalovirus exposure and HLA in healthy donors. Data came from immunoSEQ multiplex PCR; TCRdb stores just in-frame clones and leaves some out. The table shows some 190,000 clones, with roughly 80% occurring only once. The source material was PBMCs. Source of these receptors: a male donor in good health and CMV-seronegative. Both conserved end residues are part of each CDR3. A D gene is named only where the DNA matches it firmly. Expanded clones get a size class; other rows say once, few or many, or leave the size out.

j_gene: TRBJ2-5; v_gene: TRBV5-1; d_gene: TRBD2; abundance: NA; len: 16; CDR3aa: CASSLGPSGSVETQYF; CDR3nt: TGCGCCAGCAGCTTGGGACCCAGCGGGAGTGTGGAGACCCAGTACTTC
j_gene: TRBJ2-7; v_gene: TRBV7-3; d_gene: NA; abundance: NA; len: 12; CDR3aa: CASSSSSYEQYF; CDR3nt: TGTGCCAGCAGCTCTAGCTCCTACGAGCAGTACTTC
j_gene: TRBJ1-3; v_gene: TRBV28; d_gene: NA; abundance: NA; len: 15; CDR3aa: CASSRQIGSGNTIYF; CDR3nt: TGTGCCAGCAGTCGACAGATCGGCTCTGGAAACACCATATATTTT
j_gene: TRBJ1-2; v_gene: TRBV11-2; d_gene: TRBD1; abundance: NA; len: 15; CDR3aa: CASSPLRGRTDGYTF; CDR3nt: TGTGCCAGCAGCCCCCTTAGGGGGCGAACAGATGGCTACACCTTC
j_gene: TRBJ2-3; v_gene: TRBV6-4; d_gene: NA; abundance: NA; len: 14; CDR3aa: CASRASFGTDTQYF; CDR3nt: TGTGCCAGCAGGGCTAGCTTTGGCACAGATACGCAGTATTTT
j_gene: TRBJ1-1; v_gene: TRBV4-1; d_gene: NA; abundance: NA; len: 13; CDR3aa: CASSQGFVGGAFF; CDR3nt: TGCGCCAGCAGCCAAGGCTTTGTAGGGGGAGCTTTCTTT
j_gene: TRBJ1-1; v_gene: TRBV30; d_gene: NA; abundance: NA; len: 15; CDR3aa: CAWRGAIRYDTEAFF; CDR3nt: TGTGCCTGGAGGGGGGCGATAAGGTACGACACTGAAGCTTTCTTT
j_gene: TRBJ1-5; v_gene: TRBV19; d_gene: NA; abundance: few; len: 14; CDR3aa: CASSMAGKDQPQHF; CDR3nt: TGTGCCAGTAGTATGGCCGGGAAGGATCAGCCCCAGCATTTT
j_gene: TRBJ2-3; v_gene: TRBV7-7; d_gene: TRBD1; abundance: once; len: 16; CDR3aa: CASSLGPGQGSDTQYF; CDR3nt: TGTGCCAGCAGCTTGGGGCCGGGACAGGGGTCAGATACGCAGTATTTT
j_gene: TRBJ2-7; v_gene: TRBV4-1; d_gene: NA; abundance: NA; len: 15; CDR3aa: CASSQGGGGIGEQYF; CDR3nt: TGCGCCAGCAGCCAAGGGGGTGGGGGGATCGGCGAGCAGTACTTC